This T cell receptor (beta chain) was retrieved from a study of T cell responses to AZD1222 COVID-19 vaccine. This clone appeared once. Antigen unknown. Trimming cost V 6 bases and J 7 bases, with 14 bases left between them. Per the germline V gene, CDR1 is LGHDT and CDR2 is YNNKEL (reference sequence). The length of the CDR3 is 13 residues. The protocol was immunoSEQ multiplex PCR, while the TCRdb copy is restricted to in-frame clones and leaves out a portion. The sample carries some 100,000 clones, about 89% recorded once. Findings of the study overall: Researchers report vaccine-associated CD4 TCRs spanning spike, with dominance at 160-218 and 743-854. With two AZD1222 doses given, Spike-specific TCR breadth and depth both rose. Among the donors, most were white British and more were female, and clonal diversity was possibly underestimated.

The J gene is TRBJ2-3, the V gene TRBV3-1 (or the pseudogene TRBV3-2), with D perhaps TRBD2 (7 bases). This TCR derives from an adult in good health. The sample in question was peripheral blood, obtained on day 0 of AZD1222 vaccination. Written as DNA, the CDR3 is TGTGCCAGCAGTCTTGGGGGGGGCTATACGCAGTATTTT. The encoded protein is CASSLGGGYTQYF.